This TCR beta chain was retrieved from a study of blood T cell repertoires in COVID-19. On the study more broadly: Collection of acute and convalescent COVID-19 samples took place in the United States, Italy and Spain. The cDNA or gDNA used as material had been derived from T cells, B-cell-depleted T cells, or PBMCs.

As handled by the study authors: From reference gene primer amplification, estimates of nucleated cell counts were derived. Using immunoSEQ multiplex PCR, the repertoire was profiled, and TCRdb retains in-frame clones only, with some absent. The V and J calls and clone size come from that table; D and trimming were worked out from the DNA. The sample has roughly 59,000 clones, roughly four fifths seen once. The CDR3 is 15 amino acids. V lost 4 bases to trimming and J lost 0 bases; unmatched junction nucleotides: 5. Germline-derived CDR1 and CDR2 are LGHDT and YNNKEL (reference sequence). This chain links TRBV3-1 (or the pseudogene TRBV3-2) with TRBJ2-7; TRBD1 matches 8 bases. The sequencing input was peripheral blood. The TCR sequence derives from a woman aged 45 to 65 with active or convalescent COVID-19. The CDR3 reads CASSPPGQASYEQYF. CDR3 DNA sequence: TGTGCCAGCAGCCCCCCGGGACAGGCCTCCTACGAGCAGTACTTC.